A single T cell receptor (beta chain) is shown here with its context. The germline V gene encodes CDR1 SGHAT and CDR2 FQNNGV. This CDR3 region has 20 residues. The data derive from a study of monozygotic twins with inflammatory bowel disease. No DNA is given; TCRdb re-called the 5' RACE reads and lists each CDR3 protein once. The sample's table shows approximately 330,000 distinct CDR3 sequences. J is TRBJ2-4 and V is TRBV11-2; TCRdb's D call, TRBD2, is unchecked because there is no DNA. This TCR was sampled from a human donor with ulcerative colitis or Crohn's disease, or a healthy co-twin of an affected twin (not recorded which). Sequenced material: blood. Here the CDR3 reads CASSLVRLSGGALTKNIQYF.